This T cell receptor (beta chain) was sequenced during a study of patients and donors after allogeneic stem cell transplantation (dated by TCRdb to the early 2020s). Library prep was done by RT-PCR. Sequencing took place on a NextSeq 550. TCRdb took the public reads, trimmed them with fastp at Q25, ran MiXCR for clone calling and kept in-frame beta chains. Every CDR3 protein is listed once, alongside the most common genes and DNA of its rows. A total of approximately 410,000 distinct CDR3 sequences appear in this sample, roughly 17% of them only once. The top ten constitute around 7.9% of the sample. This clonotype came up a few times. The target of this receptor is not known. No qualities accompany the bases; no much larger clone lies one base away. Based on the germline V gene (reference sequence), the CDR1 and CDR2 sequences are DFQATT and SNEGSKA. Trimming takes 5 bases off V and 1 base off J; junction bases not matched to a gene: 8. The CDR3, from cysteine to phenylalanine, totals 16 residues. The entry retains the CDR3 DNA only, 48 bases that are in frame from base 1.

The rearrangement combines TRBV20-1 with TRBJ2-7; TRBD2 matches 13 bases in the middle. The TCR sequence derives from a human donor who was either an allogeneic HSCT recipient or a stem cell or donor lymphocyte infusion donor (not recorded which). It is not recorded whose cells these are; they may come from a transplant donor. The sample taken for sequencing was blood, either unsorted or a sorted T cell fraction (not recorded which). Here is the DNA: TGCAGTGCTCAACTAGCGGGGGGGCCAATGTCCTACGAGCAGTACTTC. It translates as CSAQLAGGPMSYEQYF.